This T cell receptor (beta chain) was retrieved from a study of blood T cell repertoires in COVID-19. Across the study: Acute and convalescent COVID-19 specimens originated in the United States, Italy and Spain.

This clone has only one observation. Each participant's cohort was designated according to participant-reported clinical history. Per the study methods: Amplification with reference gene primers provided the estimates of nucleated cell counts. Profiled with immunoSEQ multiplex PCR; TCRdb holds only in-frame clones, not every one. The D gene and trimming were derived from the DNA, and the V and J assignments and clone size from that table. Among around 340,000 clones listed, 88% were seen once. CDR1 and CDR2 (germline): SEHNR, FQNEAQ (reference sequence). This CDR3 spans 14 amino acids. After removal of 6 bases from V and 5 bases from J, the junction contained 9 bases not matched to a gene.

The chain carries TRBV7-9 and TRBJ1-1; 7 bases line up with TRBD1. The receptor was derived from a woman aged 25-40 years who had been exposed to COVID-19. Sequenced material: PBMCs or T cells enriched from blood (not recorded which). The CDR3 coding sequence is TGTGCCAGCAGTCATACAGGGGTGTCGACTGAAGCTTTCTTT. Amino acid sequence: CASSHTGVSTEAFF.